Listed below are T cell receptor beta chains from one sample, sequenced in a study of shared clonotypes between healthy human individuals. Using immunoSEQ multiplex PCR, the repertoire was profiled, and TCRdb retains in-frame clones only, with some absent. The repertoire holds roughly 2.4 million clones, approximately 94% seen once, with around 0.13% in the top ten. The sample comprised naive CD4+ T cells sorted from blood. Receptor source: a man between 18 and 35 years old in good health. Both conserved end residues are part of each CDR3. D genes are given only for firm matches. The size of a clone is reported for some rows only, either as once, few or many, or as a class for expanded clones.

D gene: -
J gene: TRBJ1-1
V gene: TRBV4-1
clone size: -
CDR3 DNA: TGCGCCAGCAGCCAAGTACGGGAGAACACTGAAGCTTTCTTT
CDR3 protein: CASSQVRENTEAFF

D gene: -
J gene: TRBJ1-2
V gene: TRBV6-5
clone size: -
CDR3 DNA: TGTGCCAGCAGTTACTCGGAAGGTTATGGCTACACCTTC
CDR3 protein: CASSYSEGYGYTF

D gene: TRBD1
J gene: TRBJ1-1
V gene: TRBV28
clone size: -
CDR3 DNA: TGTGCCAGCAGTTTACCCTCAGGACAGGGTACCCCAGGAAAGGACACTGAAGCTTTCTTT
CDR3 protein: CASSLPSGQGTPGKDTEAFF

D gene: TRBD2
J gene: TRBJ2-5
V gene: TRBV5-8
clone size: once
CDR3 DNA: TGTGCCAGCAGCAGCGGGACCCCTGCCCAAGAGACCCAGTACTTC
CDR3 protein: CASSSGTPAQETQYF

D gene: -
J gene: TRBJ2-7
V gene: TRBV11-2
clone size: -
CDR3 DNA: TGTGCCAGCAGCCCACTTCCGGGACAACAGTACTTC
CDR3 protein: CASSPLPGQQYF

D gene: -
J gene: TRBJ1-4
V gene: TRBV5-4
clone size: -
CDR3 DNA: TGTGCCAGCAGCTTGAAAGGCGAGGGGGCTAATGAAAAACTGTTTTTT
CDR3 protein: CASSLKGEGANEKLFF

D gene: -
J gene: TRBJ2-1
V gene: TRBV18
clone size: -
CDR3 DNA: TGTGCCAGCTCACGGGGGGCTGAGCAGTTCTTC
CDR3 protein: CASSRGAEQFF

D gene: -
J gene: TRBJ1-6
V gene: TRBV18
clone size: once
CDR3 DNA: TGTGCCAGCTCACTTGGACAGCAGAATAATTCACCCCTCCACTTT
CDR3 protein: CASSLGQQNNSPLHF

D gene: TRBD1
J gene: TRBJ1-2
V gene: TRBV2
clone size: -
CDR3 DNA: TGTGCCGGAGGGACAGGGAAATTTGCTGGCTACACCTTC
CDR3 protein: CAGGTGKFAGYTF

D gene: TRBD2
J gene: TRBJ2-7
V gene: TRBV7-2
clone size: -
CDR3 DNA: TGTGCCAGCAGCTCAGGACTAGCGGATTCCTACGAGCAGTACTTC
CDR3 protein: CASSSGLADSYEQYF

D gene: TRBD1
J gene: TRBJ2-1
V gene: TRBV10-3
clone size: -
CDR3 DNA: TGTGCCATCAGTGGGAAGCTACAGGGGTCCTACAATGAGCAGTTCTTC
CDR3 protein: CAISGKLQGSYNEQFF

D gene: -
J gene: TRBJ1-3
V gene: TRBV9
clone size: -
CDR3 DNA: TGTGCCAGCAGCGTGGCGGCGTCTGGAAACACCATATATTTT
CDR3 protein: CASSVAASGNTIYF

D gene: TRBD1
J gene: TRBJ2-5
V gene: TRBV5-1
clone size: -
CDR3 DNA: TGCGCCAGCTTCGACAGGGCCCAAAGGGAGACCCAGTACTTC
CDR3 protein: CASFDRAQRETQYF

D gene: TRBD1
J gene: TRBJ2-7
V gene: TRBV5-6
clone size: few
CDR3 DNA: TGTGCCAGCCTGCTCTCTGGGACAGGGTCGTACGAGCAGTACTTC
CDR3 protein: CASLLSGTGSYEQYF

D gene: -
J gene: TRBJ2-1
V gene: TRBV4-1
clone size: -
CDR3 DNA: TGCGCCAGCAGCGGATTGCCGTTGAGTGAGCAGTTCTTC
CDR3 protein: CASSGLPLSEQFF

D gene: -
J gene: TRBJ2-3
V gene: TRBV7-2
clone size: -
CDR3 DNA: TGTGCCAGCAGCTTTATGAGGGGGGGGTCAGATACGCAGTATTTT
CDR3 protein: CASSFMRGGSDTQYF

D gene: TRBD1
J gene: TRBJ2-4
V gene: TRBV4-1
clone size: once
CDR3 DNA: TGCGCCAGCAGCCAACCACTCCGACAGGGGGTGGCCAAAAACATTCAGTACTTC
CDR3 protein: CASSQPLRQGVAKNIQYF

D gene: TRBD2
J gene: TRBJ2-3
V gene: TRBV2
clone size: -
CDR3 DNA: TGTGCCAGCAGGGAGGGGACTAGCGGCACAGATACGCAGTATTTT
CDR3 protein: CASREGTSGTDTQYF

D gene: -
J gene: TRBJ1-1
V gene: TRBV30
clone size: -
CDR3 DNA: TGTGCCTGGAATGTCTTAGCCAACACTGAAGCTTTCTTT
CDR3 protein: CAWNVLANTEAFF

D gene: -
J gene: TRBJ1-4
V gene: TRBV5-1
clone size: -
CDR3 DNA: TGCGCCAGCAGCTTGGTGCCCGCAGGACGGGGTGAAAAACTGTTTTTT
CDR3 protein: CASSLVPAGRGEKLFF

D gene: -
J gene: TRBJ2-3
V gene: TRBV7-8
clone size: -
CDR3 DNA: TGTGCCAGCAGCTTGGGGGTACAGGGAACAGATACGCAGTATTTT
CDR3 protein: CASSLGVQGTDTQYF

D gene: -
J gene: TRBJ1-2
V gene: TRBV7-8
clone size: -
CDR3 DNA: TGTGCCAGCAGCATGGACAGCCGGGAAGGCTACACCTTC
CDR3 protein: CASSMDSREGYTF

D gene: -
J gene: TRBJ2-2
V gene: TRBV25-1
clone size: -
CDR3 DNA: TGTGCCAGCAGTATGGGGAACACCGGGGAGCTGTTTTTT
CDR3 protein: CASSMGNTGELFF

D gene: -
J gene: TRBJ2-5
V gene: TRBV5-1
clone size: -
CDR3 DNA: TGCGCCAGCAGCTTGGTGGGAAACCAAGAGACCCAGTACTTC
CDR3 protein: CASSLVGNQETQYF

D gene: TRBD2
J gene: TRBJ2-1
V gene: TRBV10-1
clone size: -
CDR3 DNA: TGCGCCAGCAGTGGAGGGCGGGGGGCTTACAATGAGCAGTTCTTC
CDR3 protein: CASSGGRGAYNEQFF

D gene: TRBD1
J gene: TRBJ1-4
V gene: TRBV5-4
clone size: -
CDR3 DNA: TGTGCCAGCAGCTTCTGGCAGGGGGCGAGGGAAAAACTGTTTTTT
CDR3 protein: CASSFWQGAREKLFF

D gene: -
J gene: TRBJ2-5
V gene: TRBV4-3
clone size: -
CDR3 DNA: TGCGCCAGCAGCCAAGCCGTAAGATACCAGCTGTGGGAGACCCAGTACTTC
CDR3 protein: CASSQAVRYQLWETQYF

D gene: -
J gene: TRBJ1-4
V gene: TRBV9
clone size: -
CDR3 DNA: TGTGCCAGCAGCGTATCGGCTAATGAAAAACTGTTTTTT
CDR3 protein: CASSVSANEKLFF

D gene: -
J gene: TRBJ1-5
V gene: TRBV4-1
clone size: -
CDR3 DNA: TGCGCCAGCAGCCAAGATGAGTGGGCAGCGGGCAATCAGCCCCAGCATTTT
CDR3 protein: CASSQDEWAAGNQPQHF

D gene: -
J gene: TRBJ2-5
V gene: TRBV7-2
clone size: -
CDR3 DNA: TGTGCCAGCAGCCGAGGTGGGGGGGAGACCCAGTACTTC
CDR3 protein: CASSRGGGETQYF

D gene: -
J gene: TRBJ2-1
V gene: TRBV10-2
clone size: -
CDR3 DNA: TGCGCCAGCGGGTTTGAGGGGTGGGTCAATGAGCAGTTCTTC
CDR3 protein: CASGFEGWVNEQFF

D gene: TRBD1
J gene: TRBJ1-1
V gene: TRBV27
clone size: -
CDR3 DNA: TGTGCCAGCAGTTTAGGGGACAGGATGAACACTGAAGCTTTCTTT
CDR3 protein: CASSLGDRMNTEAFF

D gene: -
J gene: TRBJ2-4
V gene: TRBV28
clone size: -
CDR3 DNA: TGTGCCAGCAGTCAGGAGACCAAAAACATTCAGTACTTC
CDR3 protein: CASSQETKNIQYF